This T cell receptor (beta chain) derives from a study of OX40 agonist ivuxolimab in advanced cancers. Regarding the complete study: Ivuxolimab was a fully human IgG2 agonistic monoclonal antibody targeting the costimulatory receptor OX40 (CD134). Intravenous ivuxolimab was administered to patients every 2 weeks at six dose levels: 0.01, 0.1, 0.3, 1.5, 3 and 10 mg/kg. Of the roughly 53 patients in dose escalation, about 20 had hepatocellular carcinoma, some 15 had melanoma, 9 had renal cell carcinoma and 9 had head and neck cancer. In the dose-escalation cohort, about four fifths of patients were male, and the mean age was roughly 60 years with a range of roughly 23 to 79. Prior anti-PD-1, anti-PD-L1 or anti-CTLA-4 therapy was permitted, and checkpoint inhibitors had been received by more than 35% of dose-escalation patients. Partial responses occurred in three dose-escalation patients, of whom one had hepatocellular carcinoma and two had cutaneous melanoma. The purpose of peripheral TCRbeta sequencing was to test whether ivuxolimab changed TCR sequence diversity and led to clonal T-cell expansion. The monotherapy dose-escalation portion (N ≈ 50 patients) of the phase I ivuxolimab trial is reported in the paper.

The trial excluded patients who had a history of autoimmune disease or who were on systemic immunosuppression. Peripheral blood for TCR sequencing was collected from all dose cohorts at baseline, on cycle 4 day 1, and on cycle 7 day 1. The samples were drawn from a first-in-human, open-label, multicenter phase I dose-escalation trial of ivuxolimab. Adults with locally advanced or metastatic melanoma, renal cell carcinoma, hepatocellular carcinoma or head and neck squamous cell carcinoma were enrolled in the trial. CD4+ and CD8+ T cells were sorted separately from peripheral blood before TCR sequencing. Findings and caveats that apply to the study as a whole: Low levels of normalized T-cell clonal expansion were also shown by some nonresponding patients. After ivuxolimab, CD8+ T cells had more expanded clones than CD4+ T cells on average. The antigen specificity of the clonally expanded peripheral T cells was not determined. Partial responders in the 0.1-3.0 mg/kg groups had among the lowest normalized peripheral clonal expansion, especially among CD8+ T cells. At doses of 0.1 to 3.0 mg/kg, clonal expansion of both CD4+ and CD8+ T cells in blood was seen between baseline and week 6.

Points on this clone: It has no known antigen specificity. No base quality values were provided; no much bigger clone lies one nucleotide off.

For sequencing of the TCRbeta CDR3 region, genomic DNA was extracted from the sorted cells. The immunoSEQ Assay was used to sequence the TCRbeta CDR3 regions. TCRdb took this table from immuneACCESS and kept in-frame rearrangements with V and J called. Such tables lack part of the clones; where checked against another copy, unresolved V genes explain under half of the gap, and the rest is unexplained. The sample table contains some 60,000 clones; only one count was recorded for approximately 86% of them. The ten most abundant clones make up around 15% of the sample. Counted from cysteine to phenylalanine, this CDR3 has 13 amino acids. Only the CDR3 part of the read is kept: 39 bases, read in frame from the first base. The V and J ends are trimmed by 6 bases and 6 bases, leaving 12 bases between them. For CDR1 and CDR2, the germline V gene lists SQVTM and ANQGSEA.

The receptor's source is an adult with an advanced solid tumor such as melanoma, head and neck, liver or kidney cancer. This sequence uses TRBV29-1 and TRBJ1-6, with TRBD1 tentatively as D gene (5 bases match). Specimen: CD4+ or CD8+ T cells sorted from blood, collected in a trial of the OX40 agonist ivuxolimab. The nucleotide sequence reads TGCAGCGTGGCTGGGGGGATTAATTCACCCCTCCACTTT. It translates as CSVAGGINSPLHF.